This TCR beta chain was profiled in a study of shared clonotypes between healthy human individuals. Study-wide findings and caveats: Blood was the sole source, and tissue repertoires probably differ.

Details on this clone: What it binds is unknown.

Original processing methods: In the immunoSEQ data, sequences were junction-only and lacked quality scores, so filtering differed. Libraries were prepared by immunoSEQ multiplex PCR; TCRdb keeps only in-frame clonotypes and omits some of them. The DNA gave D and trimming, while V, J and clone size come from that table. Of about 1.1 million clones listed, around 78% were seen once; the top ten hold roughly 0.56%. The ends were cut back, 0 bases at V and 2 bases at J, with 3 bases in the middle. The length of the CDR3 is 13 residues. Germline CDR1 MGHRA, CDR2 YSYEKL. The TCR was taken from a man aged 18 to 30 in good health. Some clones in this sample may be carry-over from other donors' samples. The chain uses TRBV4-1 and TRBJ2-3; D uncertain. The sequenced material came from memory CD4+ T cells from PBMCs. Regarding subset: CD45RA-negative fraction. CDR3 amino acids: CASSQEPTDTQYF. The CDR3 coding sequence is TGCGCCAGCAGCCAAGAACCCACAGATACGCAGTATTTT.